The following is a T cell receptor (beta chain) sequence with its context. Antigen specificity is unknown. The CDR3 runs to 18 residues. V gave up 1 base and J gave up 0 bases, with 17 bases separating them. Germline CDR1 and CDR2: SGHNT and YYREEE (reference sequence). Samples came from healthy bone marrow donors. This sample is part of a study of cytomegalovirus exposure and HLA in healthy donors. Study-level results: TCR beta chains numbering more than 150 were designated cytomegalovirus-associated.

PCR amplification relied on 60 Vbeta primers (plus 13 Jbeta primers). Here immunoSEQ multiplex PCR was the method, and the copy in TCRdb shows in-frame clones only, minus some. The sample holds 85,000 to 100,000 clones, approximately 71% seen once. Material: PBMCs. The sequence was obtained from a man between 50 and 59 years old in good health and CMV-seronegative. The rearrangement links TRBV5-4 to TRBJ2-1; D gene unclear. The DNA of the CDR3 is TGTGCCAGCAGCTTGTTCAGGTCTACCCTTAGCTCCTACAATGAGCAGTTCTTC. Translating it yields CASSLFRSTLSSYNEQFF.